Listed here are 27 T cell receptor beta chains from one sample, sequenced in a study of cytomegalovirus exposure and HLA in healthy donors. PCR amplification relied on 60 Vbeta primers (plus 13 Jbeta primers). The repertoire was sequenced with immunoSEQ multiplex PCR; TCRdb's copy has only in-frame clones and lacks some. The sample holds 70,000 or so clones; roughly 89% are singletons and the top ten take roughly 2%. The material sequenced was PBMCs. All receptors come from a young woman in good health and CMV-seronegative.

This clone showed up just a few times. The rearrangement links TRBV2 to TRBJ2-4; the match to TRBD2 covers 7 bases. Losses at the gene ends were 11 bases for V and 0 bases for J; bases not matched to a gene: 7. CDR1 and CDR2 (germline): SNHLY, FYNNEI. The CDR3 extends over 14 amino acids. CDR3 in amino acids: CAGREGLAKNIQYF. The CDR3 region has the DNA TGTGCCGGGAGGGAGGGACTAGCCAAAAACATTCAGTACTTC.

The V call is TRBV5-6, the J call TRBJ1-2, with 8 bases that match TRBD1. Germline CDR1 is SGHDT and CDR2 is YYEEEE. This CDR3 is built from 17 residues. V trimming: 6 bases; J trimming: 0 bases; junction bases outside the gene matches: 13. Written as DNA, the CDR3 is TGTGCCAGCACCCCGGCGGGACAGGCTTTTGCTAACTATGGCTACACCTTC. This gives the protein CASTPAGQAFANYGYTF.

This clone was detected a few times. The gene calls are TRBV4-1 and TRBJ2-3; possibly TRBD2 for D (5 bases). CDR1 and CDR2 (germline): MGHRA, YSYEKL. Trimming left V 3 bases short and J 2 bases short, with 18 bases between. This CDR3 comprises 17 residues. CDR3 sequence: CASSHSPSERITDTQYF. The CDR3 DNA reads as TGCGCCAGCAGCCACTCCCCCAGCGAGCGGATCACAGATACGCAGTATTTT.

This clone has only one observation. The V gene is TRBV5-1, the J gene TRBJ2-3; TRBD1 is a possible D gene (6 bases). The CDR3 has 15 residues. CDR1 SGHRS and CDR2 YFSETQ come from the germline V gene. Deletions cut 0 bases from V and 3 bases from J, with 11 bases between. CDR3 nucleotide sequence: TGCGCCAGCAGCTTGGAGCAGGGGACGACAGATACGCAGTATTTT. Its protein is CASSLEQGTTDTQYF.

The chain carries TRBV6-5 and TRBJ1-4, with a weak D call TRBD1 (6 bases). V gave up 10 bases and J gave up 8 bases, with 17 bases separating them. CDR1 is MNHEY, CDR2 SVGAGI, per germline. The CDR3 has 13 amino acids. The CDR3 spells CATIGGGDEKLFF. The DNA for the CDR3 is TGTGCCACCATTGGGGGGGGCGACGAAAAACTGTTTTTT.

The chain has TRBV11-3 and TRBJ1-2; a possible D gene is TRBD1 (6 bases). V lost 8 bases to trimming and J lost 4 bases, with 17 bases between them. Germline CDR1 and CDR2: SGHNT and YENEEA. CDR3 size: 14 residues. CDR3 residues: CASAPGRGTYGYTF. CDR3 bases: TGTGCCAGCGCCCCCGGTAGGGGGACCTATGGCTACACCTTC. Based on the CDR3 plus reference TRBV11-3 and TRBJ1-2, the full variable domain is EAGVVQSPRYKIIEKKQPVAFWCNPISGHNTLYWYLQNLGQGPELLIRYENEEAVDDSQLPKDRFSAERLKGVDSTLKIQPAELGDSAVYLCASAPGRGTYGYTFGSGTRLTVV.

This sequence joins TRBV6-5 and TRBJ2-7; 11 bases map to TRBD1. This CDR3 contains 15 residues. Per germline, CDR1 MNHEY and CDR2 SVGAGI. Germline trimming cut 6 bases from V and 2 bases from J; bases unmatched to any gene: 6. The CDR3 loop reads CASRAGTGGPYEQYF. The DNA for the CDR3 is TGTGCCAGCAGAGCCGGGACAGGGGGACCCTACGAGCAGTACTTC.

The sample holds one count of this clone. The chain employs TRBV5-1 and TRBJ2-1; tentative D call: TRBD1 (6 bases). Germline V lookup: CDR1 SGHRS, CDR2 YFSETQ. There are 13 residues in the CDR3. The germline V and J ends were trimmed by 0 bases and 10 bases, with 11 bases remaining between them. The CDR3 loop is CASSLDPQGEQFF. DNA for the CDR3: TGCGCCAGCAGCTTGGATCCGCAGGGGGAGCAGTTCTTC.

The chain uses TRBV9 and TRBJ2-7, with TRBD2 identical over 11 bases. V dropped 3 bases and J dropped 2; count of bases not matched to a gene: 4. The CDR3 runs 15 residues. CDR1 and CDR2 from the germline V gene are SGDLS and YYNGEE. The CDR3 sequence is CASSATSGNAYEQYF. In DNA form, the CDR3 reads TGTGCCAGCAGCGCGACTAGCGGGAACGCCTACGAGCAGTACTTC.

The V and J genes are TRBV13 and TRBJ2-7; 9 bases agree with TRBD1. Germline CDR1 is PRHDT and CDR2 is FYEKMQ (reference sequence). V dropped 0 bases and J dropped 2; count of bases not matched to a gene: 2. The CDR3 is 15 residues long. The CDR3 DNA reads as TGTGCCAGCAGCTTAGGGGACAGGGGCACCTACGAGCAGTACTTC. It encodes CASSLGDRGTYEQYF.

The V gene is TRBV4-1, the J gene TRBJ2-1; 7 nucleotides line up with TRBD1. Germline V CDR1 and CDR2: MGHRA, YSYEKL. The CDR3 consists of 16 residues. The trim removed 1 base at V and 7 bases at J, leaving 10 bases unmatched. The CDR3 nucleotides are TGCGCCAGCAGCCAAGGACGACAGGGTAATAGAAATGAGCAGTTCTTC. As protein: CASSQGRQGNRNEQFF.

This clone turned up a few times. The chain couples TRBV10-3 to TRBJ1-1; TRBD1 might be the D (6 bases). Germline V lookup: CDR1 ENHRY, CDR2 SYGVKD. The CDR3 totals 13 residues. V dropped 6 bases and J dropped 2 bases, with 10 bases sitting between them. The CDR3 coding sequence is TGTGCCATCAGGGACAGAGACAACACTGAAGCTTTCTTT. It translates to CAIRDRDNTEAFF.

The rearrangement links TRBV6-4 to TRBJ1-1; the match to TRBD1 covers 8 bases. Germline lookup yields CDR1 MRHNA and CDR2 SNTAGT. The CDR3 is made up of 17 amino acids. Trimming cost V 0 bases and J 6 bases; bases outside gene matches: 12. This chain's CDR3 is CASSDSGAGGASAEAFF. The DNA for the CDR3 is TGTGCCAGCAGTGACTCCGGGGCAGGGGGCGCCTCTGCTGAAGCTTTCTTT.

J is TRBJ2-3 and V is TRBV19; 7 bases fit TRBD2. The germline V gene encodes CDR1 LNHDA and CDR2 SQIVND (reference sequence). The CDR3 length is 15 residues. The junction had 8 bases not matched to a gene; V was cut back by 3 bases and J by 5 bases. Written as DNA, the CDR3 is TGTGCCAGTAGTATGAGGCGGGAGCAGTTAGATACGCAGTATTTT. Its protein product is CASSMRREQLDTQYF.

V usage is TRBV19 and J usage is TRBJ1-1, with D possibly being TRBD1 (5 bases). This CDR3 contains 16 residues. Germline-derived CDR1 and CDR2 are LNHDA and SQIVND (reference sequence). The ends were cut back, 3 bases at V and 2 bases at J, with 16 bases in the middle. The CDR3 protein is CASSISLGQINTEAFF. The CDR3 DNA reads TGTGCCAGTAGTATTTCACTGGGGCAGATAAACACTGAAGCTTTCTTT.

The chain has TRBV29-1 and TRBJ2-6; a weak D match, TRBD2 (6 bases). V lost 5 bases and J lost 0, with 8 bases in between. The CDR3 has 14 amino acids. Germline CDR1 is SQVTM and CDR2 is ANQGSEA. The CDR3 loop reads CSVHGSSGANVLTF. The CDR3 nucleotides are TGCAGCGTTCACGGGAGCTCTGGGGCCAACGTCCTGACTTTC.

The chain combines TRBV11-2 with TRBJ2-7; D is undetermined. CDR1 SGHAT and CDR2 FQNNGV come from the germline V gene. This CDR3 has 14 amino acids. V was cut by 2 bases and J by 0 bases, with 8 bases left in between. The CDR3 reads CASSLLRDSYEQYF. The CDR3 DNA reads TGTGCCAGCAGCTTACTGAGAGACTCCTACGAGCAGTACTTC.

The CDR3 DNA reads as TGTGCCAGCAGCTTAGGGACAGCAGGGGCTGGAAACACCATATATTTT. Protein: CASSLGTAGAGNTIYF. The chain recombines TRBV11-2 with TRBJ1-3; D might be TRBD1 (6 bases). Trimming pared 1 base from V and 2 bases from J, leaving 12 bases between. The CDR3 runs to 16 residues. From germline, CDR1 is SGHAT and CDR2 FQNNGV.

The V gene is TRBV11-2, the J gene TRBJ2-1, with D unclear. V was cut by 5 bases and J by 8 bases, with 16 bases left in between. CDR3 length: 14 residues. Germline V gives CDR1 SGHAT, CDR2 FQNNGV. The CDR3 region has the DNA TGTGCCAGCAGCGAAGCCTCTAGTTTCCATGAGCAGTTCTTC. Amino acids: CASSEASSFHEQFF.

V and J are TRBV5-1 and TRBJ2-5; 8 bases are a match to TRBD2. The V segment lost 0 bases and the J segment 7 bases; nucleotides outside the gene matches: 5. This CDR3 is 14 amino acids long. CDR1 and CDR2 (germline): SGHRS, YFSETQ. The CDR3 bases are TGCGCCAGCAGCTTGGTGAGCGGGAGAGGGACCCAGTACTTC. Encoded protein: CASSLVSGRGTQYF.

The DNA of the CDR3 is TGTGCCAGCAGTTACTCGACGGGAGGAGGGGATGAGCAGTTCTTC. This codes for CASSYSTGGGDEQFF. This chain connects TRBV6-6 to TRBJ2-1; 7 nucleotides line up with TRBD2. The ends lost 0 bases at V and 8 bases at J; junction bases unmatched: 7. Germline loops: CDR1 MNHNY, CDR2 SVGAGI (reference sequence). This CDR3 has 15 amino acids.

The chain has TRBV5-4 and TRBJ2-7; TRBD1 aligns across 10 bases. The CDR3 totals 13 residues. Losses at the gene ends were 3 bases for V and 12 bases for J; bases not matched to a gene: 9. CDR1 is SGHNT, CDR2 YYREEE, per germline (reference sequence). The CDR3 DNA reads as TGTGCCAGCAGCTACAACGGACAGGGGGTTGTGTACTTC. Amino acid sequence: CASSYNGQGVVYF.

In nucleotides, the CDR3 is TGTGCCAGCAGCTTCAAATGGGACTACTGGTTCTTC. Translation: CASSFKWDYWFF. The chain combines TRBV11-1 with TRBJ2-1; 7 bases fit TRBD2. V was pared by 3 bases and J by 15 bases, with 8 bases of the junction left unmatched. The CDR3 length is 12 residues. The germline CDR1 and CDR2 sequences are SGHAT and FQDESV (reference sequence).

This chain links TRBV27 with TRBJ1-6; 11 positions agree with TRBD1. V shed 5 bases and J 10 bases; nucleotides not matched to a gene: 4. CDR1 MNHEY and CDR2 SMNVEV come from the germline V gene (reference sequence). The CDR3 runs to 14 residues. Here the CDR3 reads CASSPGQGASPLHF. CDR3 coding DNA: TGTGCCAGCAGTCCAGGACAGGGGGCCTCACCCCTCCACTTT.

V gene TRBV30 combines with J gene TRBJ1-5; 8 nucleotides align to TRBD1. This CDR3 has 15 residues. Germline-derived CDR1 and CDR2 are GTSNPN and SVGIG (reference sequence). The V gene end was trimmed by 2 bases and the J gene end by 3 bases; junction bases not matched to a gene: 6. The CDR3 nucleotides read TGTGCCTGGAGTTCGCCAGGGGGCTCCAATCAGCCCCAGCATTTT. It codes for CAWSSPGGSNQPQHF.

In DNA, the CDR3 is TGTGCCAGCAGTGAAGCGGGAGTATTGAATGAGCAGTTCTTC. Amino acids: CASSEAGVLNEQFF. J is TRBJ2-1 and V is TRBV6-1, with D possibly matching TRBD2 (5 bases). V dropped 0 bases and J dropped 7 bases, with 10 bases sitting between them. CDR1 MNHNS and CDR2 SASEGT come from the germline V gene. The CDR3 length is 14 residues.

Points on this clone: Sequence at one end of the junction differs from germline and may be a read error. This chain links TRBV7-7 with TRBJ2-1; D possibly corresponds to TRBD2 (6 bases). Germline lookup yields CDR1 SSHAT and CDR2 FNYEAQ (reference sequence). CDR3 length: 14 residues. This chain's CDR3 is CASSPGTSNNEQFF. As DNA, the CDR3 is TGTGCTAGCAGCCCAGGGACTTCTAACAATGAGCAGTTCTTC.